This section outlines one T cell receptor beta chain sequence together with its context. It lacks a known antigen. There are no base qualities to consult, and no much larger clone falls within one base. Each collaborating institution followed its own protocols to collect whole blood in K2EDTA tubes. For TCRbeta analysis, collaborators shipped samples as frozen whole blood, isolated PBMCs, or DNA extracted from either of those sample types. This entry is derived from a study of blood T cell repertoires in COVID-19 (dated by TCRdb to 2018 to 2020). For context, the study as a whole: Collaborator samples came from the United States, Italy and Spain and covered acute and convalescent phases of COVID-19. The prospective study material was composed of cDNA or gDNA derived from T cells, B-cell-depleted T cells, or PBMCs. Deeply sampled blood TCRbeta repertoires from subjects exposed to, actively infected with, or recovered from COVID-19 were included in the dataset. The repertoires were made available in a free public database intended to serve as a resource for research on the immune response to SARS-CoV-2. Samples were obtained from the ongoing ImmuneRACE study (first 160 participants) and from 950 to 1,500 subjects provided by 6 global collaborators. The sample metadata nearly always contained a de-identified subject ID, COVID-19 status, age in years and sex. Where available, HLA class I and class II types were taken from metadata supplied by the sample provider and were not determined by assay-based typing. Here is what the overall study found, with its caveats: The quantity of clinical and demographic metadata differed by source and by participant and was supplied without curation.

TCRbeta CDR3 regions were amplified from genomic DNA by means of the immunoSEQ Assay, a bias-controlled multiplex PCR. The source study handled its data this way. The number of nucleated cells in each sample was estimated from the amplification of reference gene primers within the assay. To quantify the absolute abundance of each unique TCRbeta CDR3 rearrangement, sequence reads were collapsed and filtered. For each sample, productive Simpson clonality was calculated as the square root of Simpson's diversity index across productive rearrangements. TCRdb retrieved this table from immuneACCESS and kept in-frame rearrangements only. Not all clones are present; in checked studies, unresolved V genes account for under half, and no reason is known for the remainder. V and J calls and clone size are those listed in that table; D and trimming were worked out from the DNA. A total of 260,000 or so clones appear in this sample, approximately 82% of them only once. The ten most abundant clones make up approximately 5.3% of the sample.

Germline trimming amounts to 6 bases on V and 0 bases on J, with 3 as the count of junction bases outside the gene matches. For CDR1 and CDR2, the germline V gene lists SNHLY and FYNNEI. The CDR3 covers 15 residues, taking in both the cysteine and the phenylalanine. Of the read, only the CDR3 DNA is kept; its 45 bases are in frame from base 1. This sequence was found in a man older than 75 with acute or convalescent COVID-19. Here the chain combines TRBV2 and TRBJ1-4, with TRBD1 matching 8 junction bases. Input material: peripheral blood. The DNA is TGTGCCAGCAGGGCGGACAGGGCAACTAATGAAAAACTGTTTTTT. Its protein product is CASRADRATNEKLFF.